These T cell receptor beta chains were read from a single sample in a study of CD8 T cells in ankylosing spondylitis. Using its own MiXCR run on the 5' RACE reads, TCRdb lists one record per CDR3 protein. Seen here are more than 650,000 distinct CDR3 sequences, about 12% observed once, and the top ten hold roughly 0.51%. The specimen was blood, either unsorted or a sorted T cell fraction (not recorded which). These TCRs come from a male donor with ankylosing spondylitis. The CDR3 runs from the conserved cysteine through the conserved F or W. The order of the fields is V gene, D gene, J gene, CDR3 protein. A D gene is named only where the DNA matches it firmly.

v_gene: TRBV20-1
d_gene: NA
j_gene: TRBJ1-1
CDR3aa: CSARDRGQPTEAFF

v_gene: TRBV24-1
d_gene: TRBD1
j_gene: TRBJ2-7
CDR3aa: CATSATGTAIYEQYF

v_gene: TRBV5-1
d_gene: TRBD1
j_gene: TRBJ1-6
CDR3aa: CASSSFLPGQGDSPLHF

v_gene: TRBV6-5
d_gene: NA
j_gene: TRBJ2-2
CDR3aa: CASSYPQGGAGELFF

v_gene: TRBV5-1
d_gene: NA
j_gene: TRBJ1-2
CDR3aa: CASSLMWKGSSYGYTF

v_gene: TRBV6-2/TRBV6-3
d_gene: TRBD2
j_gene: TRBJ2-7
CDR3aa: CASSTGLALVYEQYF

v_gene: TRBV9
d_gene: NA
j_gene: TRBJ2-1
CDR3aa: CASSVVGQRSNEQFF

v_gene: TRBV28
d_gene: TRBD1
j_gene: TRBJ2-6
CDR3aa: CVAGQGAHGANVLTF

v_gene: TRBV7-2
d_gene: NA
j_gene: TRBJ2-2
CDR3aa: CASNPNPSTANTGELFF

v_gene: TRBV12-3/TRBV12-4
d_gene: NA
j_gene: TRBJ2-5
CDR3aa: CASNPGGIQETQYF

v_gene: TRBV20-1
d_gene: TRBD2
j_gene: TRBJ2-2
CDR3aa: CSARDRTSGGTGELFF

v_gene: TRBV20-1
d_gene: NA
j_gene: TRBJ2-3
CDR3aa: CSASENLDTQYF

v_gene: TRBV10-3
d_gene: NA
j_gene: TRBJ1-1
CDR3aa: CAISESGEPNEAFF

v_gene: TRBV27
d_gene: NA
j_gene: TRBJ2-7
CDR3aa: CASSGNPYEQYF

v_gene: TRBV7-2
d_gene: NA
j_gene: TRBJ1-5
CDR3aa: CASTLWDGNQPQHF

v_gene: TRBV5-1
d_gene: TRBD1
j_gene: TRBJ1-2
CDR3aa: CASSYGQGGGYTF

v_gene: TRBV30
d_gene: NA
j_gene: TRBJ2-1
CDR3aa: CAWRQGSHGRRGEQFF

v_gene: TRBV29-1
d_gene: TRBD2
j_gene: TRBJ2-3
CDR3aa: CSARRASGRTDTQYF

v_gene: TRBV30
d_gene: NA
j_gene: TRBJ2-7
CDR3aa: CAWSLQGYEQYF

v_gene: TRBV20-1
d_gene: TRBD1
j_gene: TRBJ1-2
CDR3aa: CSALTGHGYTF

v_gene: TRBV24-1
d_gene: NA
j_gene: TRBJ2-1
CDR3aa: CATSDQGGSNNEQFF

v_gene: TRBV10-3
d_gene: TRBD2
j_gene: TRBJ2-1
CDR3aa: CAISGGLAGVIDYNEQFF

v_gene: TRBV5-5
d_gene: NA
j_gene: TRBJ1-6
CDR3aa: CASSQVGDYSPLHF

v_gene: TRBV3-1
d_gene: TRBD1
j_gene: TRBJ2-1
CDR3aa: CASSQTLTGTGEFF

v_gene: TRBV15
d_gene: TRBD1
j_gene: TRBJ2-3
CDR3aa: CATKKRTGGEDTQYF

v_gene: TRBV7-2
d_gene: NA
j_gene: TRBJ2-3
CDR3aa: CASSLWSGSTDTQYF

v_gene: TRBV5-8
d_gene: NA
j_gene: TRBJ1-1
CDR3aa: CASSFPRTEAFF

v_gene: TRBV9
d_gene: NA
j_gene: TRBJ1-3
CDR3aa: CASSVDWDSGNTIYF

v_gene: TRBV20-1
d_gene: TRBD1
j_gene: TRBJ2-1
CDR3aa: CSAREPGQGTFEQFF

v_gene: TRBV4-3
d_gene: NA
j_gene: TRBJ2-3
CDR3aa: CASSQVGGGPPDTQYF

v_gene: TRBV12-3/TRBV12-4
d_gene: TRBD1
j_gene: TRBJ1-1
CDR3aa: CASSSQGQGGTEAFF

v_gene: TRBV4-2
d_gene: TRBD2
j_gene: TRBJ2-1
CDR3aa: CASSHLQREYNEQFF